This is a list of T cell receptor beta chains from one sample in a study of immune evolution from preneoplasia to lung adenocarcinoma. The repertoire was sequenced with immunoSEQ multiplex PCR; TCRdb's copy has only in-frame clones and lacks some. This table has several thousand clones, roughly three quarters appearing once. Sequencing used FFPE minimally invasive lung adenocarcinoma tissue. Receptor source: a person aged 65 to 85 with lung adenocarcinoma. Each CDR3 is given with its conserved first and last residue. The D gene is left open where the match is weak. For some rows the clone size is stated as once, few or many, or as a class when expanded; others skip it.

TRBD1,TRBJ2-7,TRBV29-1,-,CSVTPGQGALAGAGEQYF,TGCAGCGTTACCCCGGGACAGGGGGCGTTGGCTGGGGCTGGCGAGCAGTACTTC
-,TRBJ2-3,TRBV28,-,CASSPSGTDTQYF,TGTGCCAGCAGTCCGTCCGGGACAGATACGCAGTATTTT
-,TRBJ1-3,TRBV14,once,CASSQYTRGTGNTIYF,TGTGCCAGCAGCCAATATACTCGGGGGACGGGAAACACCATATATTTT
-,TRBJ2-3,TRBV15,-,CATSRGAKPLTVDTQYF,TGTGCCACCAGCAGAGGTGCTAAGCCCCTCACCGTGGATACGCAGTATTTT
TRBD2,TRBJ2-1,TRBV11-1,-,CASSLGTSGMDEQFF,TGTGCCAGCAGCCTCGGGACTAGCGGGATGGATGAGCAGTTCTTC
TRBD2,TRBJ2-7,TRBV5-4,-,CASSLAASGPYEQYF,TGTGCCAGCAGCTTGGCCGCTAGCGGACCCTACGAGCAGTACTTC
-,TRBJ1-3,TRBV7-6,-,CASSLEDRSSGNTIYF,TGTGCCAGCAGCTTAGAAGACAGGAGCTCTGGAAACACCATATATTTT
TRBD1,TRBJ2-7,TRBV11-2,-,CASNAMPGQGGYEQYF,TGTGCCAGCAACGCGATGCCGGGACAGGGGGGCTACGAGCAGTACTTC
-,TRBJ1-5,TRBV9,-,CASSVQGNGPQHF,TGTGCCAGCAGTGTGCAGGGGAATGGACCCCAGCATTTT
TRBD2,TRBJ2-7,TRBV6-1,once,CASSEVEEGGRDEQYF,TGTGCCAGCAGTGAAGTGGAAGAGGGAGGGAGGGACGAGCAGTACTTC
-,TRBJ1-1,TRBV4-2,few,CASSRSSGTNTEAFF,TGTGCCAGCAGCCGTTCGTCAGGGACGAACACTGAAGCTTTCTTT
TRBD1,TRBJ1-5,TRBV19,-,CASSKTPGGTGNQPQHF,TGTGCCAGTAGCAAGACACCAGGGGGAACGGGCAATCAGCCCCAGCATTTT
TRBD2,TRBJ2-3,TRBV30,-,CAWRAGAGDTQYF,TGTGCCTGGAGAGCGGGAGCAGGAGATACGCAGTATTTT
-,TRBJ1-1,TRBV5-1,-,CASSHGGGSDTEAFF,TGCGCCAGCAGCCACGGGGGGGGCTCGGACACTGAAGCTTTCTTT
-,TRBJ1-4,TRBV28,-,CASSPQGLAEKLFF,TGTGCCAGCAGTCCACAGGGTCTGGCTGAAAAACTGTTTTTT
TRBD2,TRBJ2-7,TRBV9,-,CASSVEASGMYEQYF,TGTGCCAGCAGCGTAGAGGCTAGCGGGATGTACGAGCAGTATTTC
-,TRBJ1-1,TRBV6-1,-,CASSFTDSVDTEAFF,TGTGCCAGCAGTTTCACGGACAGCGTGGACACTGAAGCTTTCTTT
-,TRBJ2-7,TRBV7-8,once,CASSLAGTFVWHF,TGTGCCAGCAGCTTAGCGGGGACCTTCGTCTGGCACTTC
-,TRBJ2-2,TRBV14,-,CASSLQQGTGELFF,TGTGCCAGCAGCCTTCAACAGGGAACCGGAGAGCTGTTTTTT
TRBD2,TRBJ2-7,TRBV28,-,CASSFTLAGLSYEQYF,TGTGCCAGCAGTTTCACGTTAGCGGGCCTCTCCTACGAGCAGTACTTC
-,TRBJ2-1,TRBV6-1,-,CASSGLTEMDEQFF,TGTGCCAGCAGTGGCCTCACCGAGATGGATGAGCAGTTCTTC
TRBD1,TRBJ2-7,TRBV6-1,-,CASSPYGTGTYEQYF,TGTGCCAGCAGCCCCTATGGGACAGGGACCTACGAGCAGTACTTC
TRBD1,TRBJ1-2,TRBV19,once,CASSPQGAGGYTF,TGTGCCAGTAGTCCGCAGGGGGCGGGTGGCTACACCTTC
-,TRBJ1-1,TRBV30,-,CAWNRESPHAFF,TGTGCCTGGAACAGGGAATCCCCTCATGCTTTCTTT
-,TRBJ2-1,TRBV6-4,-,CASSDKGGSYNEQFF,TGTGCCAGCAGTGACAAGGGGGGGTCCTACAATGAGCAGTTCTTC
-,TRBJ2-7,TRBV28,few,CAVGRGASSYEQYF,TGTGCCGTTGGGAGAGGGGCGAGCTCCTACGAGCAGTACTTC
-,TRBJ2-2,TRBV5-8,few,CASSLTGRGTGELFF,TGTGCCAGCAGCCTGACGGGGCGCGGCACCGGGGAGCTGTTTTTT
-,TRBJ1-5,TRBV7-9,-,CASSSAGGTGDQPQHF,TGTGCCAGCAGCTCGGCGGGGGGGACGGGGGATCAGCCCCAGCATTTT
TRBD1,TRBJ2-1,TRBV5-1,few,CASSEGQGNEQFF,TGCGCCAGCAGCGAGGGACAGGGCAATGAGCAGTTCTTC
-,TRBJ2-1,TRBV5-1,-,CASSLNQGSINEQFF,TGCGCCAGCAGCTTGAATCAGGGATCTATCAATGAGCAGTTCTTC
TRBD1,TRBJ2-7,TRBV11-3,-,CASSLTGQETYEQYF,TGTGCCAGCAGCTTAACGGGACAGGAGACCTACGAGCAGTACTTC
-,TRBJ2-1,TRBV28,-,CASSFQTVNEQFF,TGTGCCAGCAGTTTCCAAACGGTCAATGAGCAGTTCTTC
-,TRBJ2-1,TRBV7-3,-,CASSPNSGSYNEQFF,TGTGCCAGCAGCCCAAACTCAGGCTCCTACAATGAGCAGTTCTTC
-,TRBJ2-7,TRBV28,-,CASSLRYEQYF,TGTGCCAGCAGTTTACGCTACGAGCAGTACTTC
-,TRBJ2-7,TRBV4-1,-,CASSQVVSNYEQYF,TGCGCCAGCAGCCAAGTCGTCTCCAACTACGAGCAGTACTTC
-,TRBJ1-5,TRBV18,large,CASSPPNRSQHF,TGTGCCAGCTCACCCCCAAACAGGTCCCAGCATTTT
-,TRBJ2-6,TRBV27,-,CASSFGRGSSGANVLTF,TGTGCCAGCAGTTTCGGAAGGGGCAGCTCTGGGGCCAACGTCCTGACTTTC
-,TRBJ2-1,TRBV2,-,CASSEGRDEQFF,TGTGCCAGCAGTGAGGGACGGGATGAGCAGTTCTTC
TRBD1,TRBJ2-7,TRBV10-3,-,CAISEQGGPEQYF,TGTGCCATCAGTGAACAGGGGGGCCCCGAGCAGTACTTC
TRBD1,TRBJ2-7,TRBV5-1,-,CASSLAGTGSSYEQYF,TGCGCCAGCAGCTTGGCCGGGACAGGGAGCTCCTACGAGCAGTACTTC
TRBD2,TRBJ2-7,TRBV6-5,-,CASSYRREKPYEQYF,TGTGCCAGCAGTTACCGGCGGGAGAAGCCCTACGAGCAGTACTTC
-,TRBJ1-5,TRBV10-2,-,CASSEIQHNQPQHF,TGCGCCAGCAGTGAGATACAGCACAATCAGCCCCAGCATTTT
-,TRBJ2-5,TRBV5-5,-,CASSLLTTRQETQYF,TGTGCCAGCAGCTTGTTAACCACCCGCCAAGAGACCCAGTACTTC